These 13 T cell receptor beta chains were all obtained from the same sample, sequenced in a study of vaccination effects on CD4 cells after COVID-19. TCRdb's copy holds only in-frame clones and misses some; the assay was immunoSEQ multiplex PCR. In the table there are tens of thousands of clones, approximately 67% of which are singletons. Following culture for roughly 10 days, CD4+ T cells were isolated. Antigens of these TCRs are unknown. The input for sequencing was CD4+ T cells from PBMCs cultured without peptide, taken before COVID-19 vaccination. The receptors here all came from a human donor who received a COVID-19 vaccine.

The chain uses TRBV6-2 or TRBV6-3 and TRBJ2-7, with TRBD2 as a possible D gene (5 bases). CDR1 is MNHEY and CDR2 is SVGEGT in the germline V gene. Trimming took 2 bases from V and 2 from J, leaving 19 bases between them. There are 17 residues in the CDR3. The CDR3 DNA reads TGTGCCAGCAGTTACAATTGGACTCACGCACGGACCTACGAGCAGTACTTC. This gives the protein CASSYNWTHARTYEQYF.

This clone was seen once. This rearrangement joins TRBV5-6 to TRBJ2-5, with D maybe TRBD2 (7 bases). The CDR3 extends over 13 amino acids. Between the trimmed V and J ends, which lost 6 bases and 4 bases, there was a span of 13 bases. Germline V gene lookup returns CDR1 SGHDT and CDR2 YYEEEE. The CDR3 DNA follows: TGTGCCAGCAACTGGGGGGGCAGAGAGACCCAGTACTTC. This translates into CASNWGGRETQYF. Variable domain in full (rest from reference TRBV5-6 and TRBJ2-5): DAGVTQSPTHLIKTRGQQVTLRCSPKSGHDTVSWYQQALGQGPQFIFQYYEEEERQRGNFPDRFSGHQFPNYSSELNVNALLLGDSALYLCASNWGGRETQYFGPGTRLLVL.

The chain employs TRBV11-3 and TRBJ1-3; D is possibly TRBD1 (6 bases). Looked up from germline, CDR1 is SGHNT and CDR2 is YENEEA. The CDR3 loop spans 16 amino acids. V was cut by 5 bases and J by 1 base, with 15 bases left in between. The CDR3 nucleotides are TGTGCCAGCAGCCAAGGAGGGACATCTTCTGGAAACACCATATATTTT. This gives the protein CASSQGGTSSGNTIYF. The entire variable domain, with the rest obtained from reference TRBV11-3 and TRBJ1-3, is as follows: EAGVVQSPRYKIIEKKQPVAFWCNPISGHNTLYWYLQNLGQGPELLIRYENEEAVDDSQLPKDRFSAERLKGVDSTLKIQPAELGDSAVYLCASSQGGTSSGNTIYFGEGSWLTVV.

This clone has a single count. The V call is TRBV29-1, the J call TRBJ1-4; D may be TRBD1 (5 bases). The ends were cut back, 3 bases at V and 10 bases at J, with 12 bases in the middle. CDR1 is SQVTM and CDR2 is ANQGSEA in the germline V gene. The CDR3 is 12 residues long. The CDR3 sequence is CSVESQGGKLFF. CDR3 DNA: TGCAGCGTTGAGAGCCAGGGAGGAAAACTGTTTTTT.

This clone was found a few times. As DNA, the CDR3 is TGTGCCAGCAGCTTAGCCTTCAGGAATGAGCAGTTCTTC. It codes for CASSLAFRNEQFF. The V and J genes are TRBV11-2 and TRBJ2-1; no definite D call. The V gene lost 1 base and the J gene lost 7 bases, with 8 bases spanning the gap. Germline lookup yields CDR1 SGHAT and CDR2 FQNNGV. The length of the CDR3 is 13 residues.

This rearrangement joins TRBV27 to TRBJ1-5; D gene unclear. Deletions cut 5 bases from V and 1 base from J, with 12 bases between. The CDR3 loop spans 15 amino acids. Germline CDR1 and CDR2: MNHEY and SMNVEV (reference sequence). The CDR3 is CASSPGLGSNQPQHF. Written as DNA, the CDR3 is TGTGCCAGCAGTCCTGGGTTAGGGAGCAATCAGCCCCAGCATTTT.

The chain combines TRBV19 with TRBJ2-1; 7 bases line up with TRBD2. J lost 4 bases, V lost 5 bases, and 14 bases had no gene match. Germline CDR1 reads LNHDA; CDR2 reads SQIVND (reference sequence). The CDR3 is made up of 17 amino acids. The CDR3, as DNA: TGTGCCAGTAGTGGCCATGGGACTACCGCGTTATACAATGAGCAGTTCTTC. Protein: CASSGHGTTALYNEQFF.

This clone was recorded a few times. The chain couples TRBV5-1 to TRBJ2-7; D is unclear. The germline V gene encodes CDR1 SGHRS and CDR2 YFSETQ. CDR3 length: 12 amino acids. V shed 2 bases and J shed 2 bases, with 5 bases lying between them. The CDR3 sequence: CASSFSAYEQYF. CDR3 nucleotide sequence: TGCGCCAGCAGCTTTTCCGCCTACGAGCAGTACTTC.

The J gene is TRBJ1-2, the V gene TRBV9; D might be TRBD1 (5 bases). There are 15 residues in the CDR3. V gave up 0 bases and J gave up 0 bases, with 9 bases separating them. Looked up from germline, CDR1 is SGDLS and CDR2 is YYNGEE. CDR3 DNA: TGTGCCAGCAGCGTAGCGGGGCCCGCTAACTATGGCTACACCTTC. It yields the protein CASSVAGPANYGYTF.

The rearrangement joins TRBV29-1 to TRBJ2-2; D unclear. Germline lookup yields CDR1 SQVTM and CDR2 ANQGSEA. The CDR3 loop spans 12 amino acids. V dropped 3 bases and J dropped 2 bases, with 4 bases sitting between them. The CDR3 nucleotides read TGCAGCGTTGAGAGTAACACCGGGGAGCTGTTTTTT. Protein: CSVESNTGELFF.

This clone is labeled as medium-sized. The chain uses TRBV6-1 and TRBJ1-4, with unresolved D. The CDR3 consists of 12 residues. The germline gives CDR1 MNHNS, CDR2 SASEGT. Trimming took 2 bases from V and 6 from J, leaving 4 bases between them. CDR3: CASSELYEKLFF. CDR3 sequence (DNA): TGTGCCAGCAGTGAATTGTATGAAAAACTGTTTTTT.

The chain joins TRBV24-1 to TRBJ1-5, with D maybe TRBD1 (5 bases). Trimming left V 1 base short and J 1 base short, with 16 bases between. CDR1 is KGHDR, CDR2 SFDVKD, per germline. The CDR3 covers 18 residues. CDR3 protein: CATSDFLWAGKSNQPQHF. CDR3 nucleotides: TGTGCCACCAGTGATTTCTTATGGGCAGGGAAAAGCAATCAGCCCCAGCATTTT.

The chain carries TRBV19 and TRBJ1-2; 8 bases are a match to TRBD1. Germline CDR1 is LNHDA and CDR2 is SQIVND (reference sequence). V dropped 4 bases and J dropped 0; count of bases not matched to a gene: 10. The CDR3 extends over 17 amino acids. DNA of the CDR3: TGTGCCAGTAGTACAGGGGCAGGGGGCGAAGCTAACTATGGCTACACCTTC. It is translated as CASSTGAGGEANYGYTF.